This is a list of T cell receptor beta chains from one sample in a study of blood T cell repertoires in COVID-19. Profiling relied on immunoSEQ multiplex PCR, and the TCRdb table lists in-frame clones only, not all of them. The sample holds under 150,000 clones; around 88% are singletons and the top ten take around 2.5%. The sequencing input was PBMCs or T cells enriched from blood (not recorded which). Receptors were obtained from a woman aged 45-65 years who had recovered from COVID-19. Each CDR3 is given with its conserved first and last residue. D genes are given only for firm matches.

d_gene: TRBD1
v_gene: TRBV19
j_gene: TRBJ1-5
CDR3aa: CASSKQGVRQPQHF
CDR3nt: TGTGCCAGTAGTAAACAGGGGGTACGGCAGCCCCAGCATTTT

d_gene: .
v_gene: TRBV12-3/TRBV12-4
j_gene: TRBJ1-1
CDR3aa: CASRLRGNTEAFF
CDR3nt: TGTGCCAGCAGACTCAGGGGGAACACTGAAGCTTTCTTT

d_gene: .
v_gene: TRBV7-9
j_gene: TRBJ2-1
CDR3aa: CASSLGQGYEQFF
CDR3nt: TGTGCCAGCAGCTTAGGTCAGGGCTATGAGCAGTTCTTC

d_gene: TRBD2
v_gene: TRBV6-5
j_gene: TRBJ2-5
CDR3aa: CASSQRGLQETQYF
CDR3nt: TGTGCCAGCAGCCAGCGGGGCCTACAAGAGACCCAGTACTTC

d_gene: .
v_gene: TRBV7-8
j_gene: TRBJ1-5
CDR3aa: CASSLSWMQGNQPQHF
CDR3nt: TGTGCCAGCAGCCTCTCGTGGATGCAGGGCAATCAGCCCCAGCATTTT

d_gene: .
v_gene: TRBV19
j_gene: TRBJ1-1
CDR3aa: CASSIYPPRDLNTEAFF
CDR3nt: TGTGCCAGTAGTATTTATCCCCCCAGGGATTTGAACACTGAAGCTTTCTTT

d_gene: TRBD1
v_gene: TRBV6-5
j_gene: TRBJ2-1
CDR3aa: CASSPGGAYNEQFF
CDR3nt: TGTGCCAGCAGTCCAGGGGGCGCCTACAATGAGCAGTTCTTC

d_gene: .
v_gene: TRBV5-8
j_gene: TRBJ1-1
CDR3aa: CASSWGHSMNTEAFF
CDR3nt: TGTGCCAGCAGCTGGGGGCACTCCATGAACACTGAAGCTTTCTTT

d_gene: TRBD1
v_gene: TRBV3-1/TRBV3-2
j_gene: TRBJ1-6
CDR3aa: CASRPTGGSYNSPLHF
CDR3nt: TGTGCCAGCAGGCCAACAGGGGGCTCCTATAATTCACCCCTCCACTTT

d_gene: .
v_gene: TRBV27
j_gene: TRBJ2-1
CDR3aa: CASSLGLLNEQFF
CDR3nt: TGTGCCAGCAGTTTAGGGCTCCTCAATGAGCAGTTCTTC

d_gene: .
v_gene: TRBV21-1
j_gene: TRBJ1-1
CDR3aa: CASSKADRGLHKNTEAFF
CDR3nt: TGTGCCAGCAGCAAAGCGGACAGGGGACTCCATAAGAACACTGAAGCTTTCTTT

d_gene: .
v_gene: TRBV11-2
j_gene: TRBJ1-1
CDR3aa: CASSPSGYTEAFF
CDR3nt: TGTGCCAGCAGTCCTTCAGGGTACACTGAAGCTTTCTTT

d_gene: TRBD1
v_gene: TRBV5-1
j_gene: TRBJ1-6
CDR3aa: CASSHGQGGDSPLHF
CDR3nt: TGCGCCAGCAGCCACGGACAGGGCGGGGATTCACCCCTCCACTTT

d_gene: TRBD1
v_gene: TRBV7-6
j_gene: TRBJ1-4
CDR3aa: CASSETGERLFF
CDR3nt: TGTGCCAGCAGCGAGACAGGGGAACGGCTGTTTTTT

d_gene: .
v_gene: TRBV29-1
j_gene: TRBJ2-7
CDR3aa: CSVGTSGGDYEQYF
CDR3nt: TGCAGCGTTGGCACCTCCGGCGGGGACTACGAGCAGTACTTC